This T cell receptor (beta chain) was sequenced for a study of T cells in Graves' hyperthyroidism and ophthalmopathy. Template material for amplifying TCR beta CDR3 regions consisted of RNA transcripts. HTBI primers were used for first-round RT-PCR of the TCR CDR3. Each CDR3 protein gets one entry after TCRdb re-called the multiplex PCR reads with MiXCR. The repertoire holds about 400,000 distinct CDR3 sequences, with just under 25% as singletons. Germline CDR1 reads DFQATT; CDR2 reads SNEGSKA (reference sequence). The CDR3 loop spans 20 amino acids. V was clipped by 0 bases and J by 9 bases; unmatched bases: 17.

The sequenced sample was blood. The chain recombines TRBV20-1 with TRBJ2-1; 16 bases match TRBD2. The TCR originated in a man aged 45-60 years with Graves' hyperthyroidism. Here the CDR3 reads CSARDTLGTSGRAHNVEQFF. Here the CDR3 DNA reads TGCAGTGCTAGAGATACACTTGGGACTAGCGGGAGGGCCCACAATGTTGAGCAGTTCTTC.